Sequencing of this T cell receptor (beta chain) was carried out in a study of Ad26.COV2.S vaccination and SARS-CoV-2 variants (dated by TCRdb to about 2021). In terms of the full investigation: Vaccine-arm donors were drawn from COV1001, a multicentre, randomized, double-blind, placebo-controlled phase I-IIa trial of Ad26.COV2.S in healthy adults. The specificity and breadth of SARS-CoV-2-reactive T cell receptors after Ad26.COV2.S vaccination were assessed by TCRbeta repertoire sequencing. A total of 32 samples were included in the TCR-sequenced set, comprising about 20 Ad26.COV2.S vaccine recipients, 5 placebo recipients and 8 SARS-CoV-2 convalescent individuals. Participants in the trial were split at random into five groups of five each, receiving low-dose or high-dose Ad26.COV2.S once or twice, or else placebo on both occasions. Ad26.COV2.S was administered intramuscularly at a dose of 5x10^10 or 1x10^11 viral particles, either as one shot or as two shots given 56 days apart. Investigators remained blinded to trial group allocation during experiments and outcome assessment.

The immunoSEQ Assay was the method used to sequence TCRbeta CDR3 regions. After extraction, genomic DNA underwent amplification by bias-controlled multiplex PCR, followed by high-throughput sequencing. Turning to the authors' computational methods: To quantify the absolute abundance of each unique TCRbeta CDR3 region, sequences were collapsed and filtered. T cell fraction was estimated by normalizing TCRbeta template counts to usable DNA, which was measured by amplifying reference genes present in all nucleated cells. Repertoire TCRs were annotated as SARS-CoV-2-specific by exact matching of V gene, CDR3 amino acid sequence and J gene to a known reactive TCR set. MIRA supplied the reference SARS-CoV-2 TCR set, which was filtered for enrichment in COVID-19-positive ImmuneCODE repertoires so that public or cross-reactive TCRs were removed. Drawing on the MIRA antigens, annotated TCRs were analysed further at the level of specific ORF or position within ORF. Depth was the summed frequency of annotated unique rearrangements, while breadth was defined as annotated unique rearrangements over total unique productive rearrangements. Two-sided Wilcoxon rank-sum tests were applied when comparing TCR breadth between groups. TCRdb limited this immuneACCESS table to in-frame rearrangements with V and J called. A share of clones is missing; checked studies link under half to unresolved V genes, and the rest is unexplained. The V and J calls and clone size are taken from that table; D and trimming were inferred from the DNA. This sample is represented by over 400,000 clones; roughly nine tenths of them were singletons. About 2.5% of the sample is taken by the ten largest.

General conclusions and limits of the study: After vaccination, spike-specific CD8+ and CD4+ T cell responses were reported to show substantial breadth. Vaccine and placebo recipients had comparable non-spike TCR breadth, which fits with the vaccine containing only spike. Spike-specific TCR breadth was higher in Ad26.COV2.S recipients than in placebo recipients (P = 0.0014). Comparing responses between vaccine doses or regimens was not something the study was powered to do. The authors noted that the TCR breadth and depth analyses may have underestimated total T cell responses.

Comments on this clone: Which antigen it targets is not known. No base quality values were provided; no much bigger clone lies one nucleotide off.

The label giving this sample's treatment or condition can be read as: about 20 received Ad26.COV2.S at low or high dose, single or two shots; 5 received placebo; per-sample allocation not given. For vaccine and placebo recipients, repertoires were sequenced using samples collected on day 63 after the first injection. In Cohort 1b, 25 to 30 adults aged 18-55 years were enrolled at a single site in Boston, USA, between 29 July and 7 August 2020. Ad26.COV2.S was a replication-incompetent adenovirus type 26 vector expressing a prefusion-stabilized SARS-CoV-2 spike protein from the original Wuhan strain. V loses 0 bases of germline sequence and J loses 0 bases, and the interval between the two ends is 7 bases. Sequences SGHTS (CDR1) and YDEGEE (CDR2) are obtained from the germline V gene. The CDR3 sequence holds 14 residues, the cysteine and phenylalanine included. Here the CDR3 DNA is all that survives: 42 bases in frame from base 1.

The rearrangement combines TRBV5-8 with TRBJ2-7, with a tentative D gene TRBD1 over 5 matching bases. Here the sequenced sample was peripheral blood, taken in a trial of Ad26.COV2.S vaccine versus placebo. The sequence was collected from a person aged 18-60 years who received the Ad26.COV2.S COVID-19 vaccine or a placebo. The nucleotide sequence reads TGTGCCAGCAGCTTGGAGGGGAACTCCTACGAGCAGTACTTC. This encodes CASSLEGNSYEQYF.